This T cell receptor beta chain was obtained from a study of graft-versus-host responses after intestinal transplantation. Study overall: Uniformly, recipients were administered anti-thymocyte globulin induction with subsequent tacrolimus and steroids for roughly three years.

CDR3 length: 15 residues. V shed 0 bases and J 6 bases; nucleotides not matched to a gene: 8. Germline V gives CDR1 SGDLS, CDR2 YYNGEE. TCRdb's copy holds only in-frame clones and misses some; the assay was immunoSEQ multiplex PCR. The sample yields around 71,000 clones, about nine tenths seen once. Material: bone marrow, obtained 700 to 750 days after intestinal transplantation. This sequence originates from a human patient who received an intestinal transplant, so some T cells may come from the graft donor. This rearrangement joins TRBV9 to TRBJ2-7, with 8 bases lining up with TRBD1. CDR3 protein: CASSVEGVTGVEQYF. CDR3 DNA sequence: TGTGCCAGCAGCGTAGAGGGCGTGACAGGGGTCGAGCAGTACTTC. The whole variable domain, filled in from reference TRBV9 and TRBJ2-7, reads DSGVTQTPKHLITATGQRVTLRCSPRSGDLSVYWYQQSLDQGLQFLIQYYNGEERAKGNILERFSAQQFPDLHSELNLSSLELGDSALYFCASSVEGVTGVEQYFGPGTRLTVT.